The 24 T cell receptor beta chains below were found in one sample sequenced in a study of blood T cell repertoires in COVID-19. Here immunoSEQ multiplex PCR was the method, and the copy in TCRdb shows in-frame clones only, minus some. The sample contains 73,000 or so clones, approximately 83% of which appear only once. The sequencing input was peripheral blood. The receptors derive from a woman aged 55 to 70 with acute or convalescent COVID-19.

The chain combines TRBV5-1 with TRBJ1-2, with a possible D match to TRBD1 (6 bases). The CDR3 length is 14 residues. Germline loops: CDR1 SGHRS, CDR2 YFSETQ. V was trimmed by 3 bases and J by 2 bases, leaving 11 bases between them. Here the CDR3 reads CASSSDRPNYGYTF. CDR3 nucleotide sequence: TGCGCCAGCAGCTCGGACAGACCGAACTATGGCTACACCTTC.

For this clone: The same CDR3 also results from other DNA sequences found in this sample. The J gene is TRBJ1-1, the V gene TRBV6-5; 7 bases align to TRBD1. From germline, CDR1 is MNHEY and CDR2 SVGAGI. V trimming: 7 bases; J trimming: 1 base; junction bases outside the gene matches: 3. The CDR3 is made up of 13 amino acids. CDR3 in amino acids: CASIGQENTEAFF. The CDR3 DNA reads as TGTGCCAGCATAGGACAGGAGAACACTGAAGCTTTCTTT.

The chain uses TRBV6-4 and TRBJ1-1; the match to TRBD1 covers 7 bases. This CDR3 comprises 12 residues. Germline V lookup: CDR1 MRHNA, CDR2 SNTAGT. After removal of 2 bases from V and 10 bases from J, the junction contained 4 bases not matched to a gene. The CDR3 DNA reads TGTGCCAGCAGTGACCGCGCAGGGGGAGCTTTCTTT. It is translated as CASSDRAGGAFF.

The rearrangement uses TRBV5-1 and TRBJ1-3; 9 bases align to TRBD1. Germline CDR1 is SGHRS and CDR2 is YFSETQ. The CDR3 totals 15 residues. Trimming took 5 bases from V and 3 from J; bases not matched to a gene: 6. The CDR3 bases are TGCGCCAGCAGTCCCGGGACAGGGTATGGAAACACCATATATTTT. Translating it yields CASSPGTGYGNTIYF.

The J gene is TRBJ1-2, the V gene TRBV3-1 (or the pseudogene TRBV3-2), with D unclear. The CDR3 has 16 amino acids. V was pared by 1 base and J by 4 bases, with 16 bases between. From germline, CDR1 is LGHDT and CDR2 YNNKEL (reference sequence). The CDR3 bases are TGTGCCAGCAGCCAAGGGTTCACAGATCGTTTCTATGGCTACACCTTC. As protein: CASSQGFTDRFYGYTF.

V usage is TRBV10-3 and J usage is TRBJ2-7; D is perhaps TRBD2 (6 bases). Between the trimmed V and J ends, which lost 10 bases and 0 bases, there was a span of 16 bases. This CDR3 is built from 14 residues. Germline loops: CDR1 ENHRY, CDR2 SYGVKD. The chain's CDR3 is CATSGVRSSYEQYF. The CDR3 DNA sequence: TGTGCCACCTCGGGGGTCAGAAGCTCCTACGAGCAGTACTTC.

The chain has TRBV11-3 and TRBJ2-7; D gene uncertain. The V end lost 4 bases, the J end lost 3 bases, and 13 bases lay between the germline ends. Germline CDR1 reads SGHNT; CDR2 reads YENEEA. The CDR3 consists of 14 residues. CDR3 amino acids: CASSSPEVGYEQYF. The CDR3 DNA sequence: TGTGCCAGCAGCTCGCCAGAGGTCGGCTACGAGCAGTACTTC.

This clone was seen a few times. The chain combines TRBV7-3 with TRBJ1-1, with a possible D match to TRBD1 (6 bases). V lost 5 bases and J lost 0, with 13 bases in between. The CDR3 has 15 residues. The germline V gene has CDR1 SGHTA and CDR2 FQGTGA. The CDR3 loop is CASSDTGHMNTEAFF. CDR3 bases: TGTGCCAGCAGCGACACGGGACACATGAACACTGAAGCTTTCTTT.

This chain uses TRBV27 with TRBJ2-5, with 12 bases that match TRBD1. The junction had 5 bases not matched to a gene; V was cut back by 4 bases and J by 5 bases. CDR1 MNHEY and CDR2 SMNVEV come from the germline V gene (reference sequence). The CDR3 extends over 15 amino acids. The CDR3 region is CASSSGQGAGETQYF. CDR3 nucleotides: TGTGCCAGCAGTTCGGGACAGGGGGCCGGTGAGACCCAGTACTTC.

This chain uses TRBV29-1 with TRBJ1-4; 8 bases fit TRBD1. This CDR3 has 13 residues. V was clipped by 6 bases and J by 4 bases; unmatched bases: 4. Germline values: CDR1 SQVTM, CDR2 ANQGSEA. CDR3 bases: TGCAGCGTGGACAGGGCCTTTAATGAAAAACTGTTTTTT. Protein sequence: CSVDRAFNEKLFF.

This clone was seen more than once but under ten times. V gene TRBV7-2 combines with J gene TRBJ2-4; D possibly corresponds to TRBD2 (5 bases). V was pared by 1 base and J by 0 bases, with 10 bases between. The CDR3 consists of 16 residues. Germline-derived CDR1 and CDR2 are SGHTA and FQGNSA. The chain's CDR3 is CASSLGRLIAKNIQYF. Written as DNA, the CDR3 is TGTGCCAGCAGCTTAGGGAGGTTAATAGCCAAAAACATTCAGTACTTC.

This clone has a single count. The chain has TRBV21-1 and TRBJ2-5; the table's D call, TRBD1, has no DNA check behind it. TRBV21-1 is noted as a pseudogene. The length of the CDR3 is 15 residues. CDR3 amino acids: CASISDRVLRETQYF. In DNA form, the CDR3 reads TGTGCCAGCATTTCGGACAGGGTGCTTCGAGAGACCCAGTACTTC.

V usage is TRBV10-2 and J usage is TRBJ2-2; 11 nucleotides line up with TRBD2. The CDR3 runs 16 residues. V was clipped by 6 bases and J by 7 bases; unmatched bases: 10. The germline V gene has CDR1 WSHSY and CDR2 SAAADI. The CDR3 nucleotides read TGCGCCAGCAGCCCTAGCGGGGGGCCGATGATCGGGGAGCTGTTTTTT. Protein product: CASSPSGGPMIGELFF.

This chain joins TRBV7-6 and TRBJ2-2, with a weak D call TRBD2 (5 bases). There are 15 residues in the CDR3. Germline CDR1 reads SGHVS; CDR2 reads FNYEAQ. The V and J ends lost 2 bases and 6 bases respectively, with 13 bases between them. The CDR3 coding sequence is TGTGCCAGCAGCTTATCAACCGGGCGGGCCGGGGAGCTGTTTTTT. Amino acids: CASSLSTGRAGELFF. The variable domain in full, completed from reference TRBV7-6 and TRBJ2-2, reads GAGVSQSPRYKVTKRGQDVALRCDPISGHVSLYWYRQALGQGPEFLTYFNYEAQQDKSGLPNDRFSAERPEGSISTLTIQRTEQRDSAMYRCASSLSTGRAGELFFGEGSRLTVL.

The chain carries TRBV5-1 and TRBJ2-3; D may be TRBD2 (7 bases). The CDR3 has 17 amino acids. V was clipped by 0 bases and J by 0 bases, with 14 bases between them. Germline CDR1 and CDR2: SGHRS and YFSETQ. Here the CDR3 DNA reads TGCGCCAGCAGCTTGGTATGGGGGGGCCAGAGCACAGATACGCAGTATTTT. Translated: CASSLVWGGQSTDTQYF.

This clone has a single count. The CDR3 nucleotides read TGTGCCAGTAGTCCCGGACACGCAGCTAACTATGGCTACACCTTC. Its protein product is CASSPGHAANYGYTF. V gene TRBV19 combines with J gene TRBJ1-2; tentative D call: TRBD1 (5 bases). The germline V gene encodes CDR1 LNHDA and CDR2 SQIVND (reference sequence). The CDR3 runs 15 residues. V was clipped by 5 bases and J by 0 bases, with 13 bases between them.

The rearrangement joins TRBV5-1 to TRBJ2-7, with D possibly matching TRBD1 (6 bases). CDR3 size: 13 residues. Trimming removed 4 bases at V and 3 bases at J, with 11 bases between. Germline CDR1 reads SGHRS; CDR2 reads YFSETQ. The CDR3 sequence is CASSEGHLYEQYF. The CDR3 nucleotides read TGCGCCAGCAGCGAGGGACACCTCTACGAGCAGTACTTC.

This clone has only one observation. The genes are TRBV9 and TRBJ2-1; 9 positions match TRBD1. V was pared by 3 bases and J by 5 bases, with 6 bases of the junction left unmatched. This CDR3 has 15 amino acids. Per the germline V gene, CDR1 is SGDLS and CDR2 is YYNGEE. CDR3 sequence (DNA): TGTGCCAGCAGCGGGGGGACAGGGTCAAACAATGAGCAGTTCTTC. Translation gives CASSGGTGSNNEQFF.

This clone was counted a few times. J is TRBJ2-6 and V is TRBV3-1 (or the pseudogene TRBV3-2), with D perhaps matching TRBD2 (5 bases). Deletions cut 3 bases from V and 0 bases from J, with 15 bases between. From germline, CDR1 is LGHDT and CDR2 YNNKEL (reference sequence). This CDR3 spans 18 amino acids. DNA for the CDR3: TGTGCCAGCAGCCAGACTTTGATGGGGAGCTCTGGGGCCAACGTCCTGACTTTC. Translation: CASSQTLMGSSGANVLTF.

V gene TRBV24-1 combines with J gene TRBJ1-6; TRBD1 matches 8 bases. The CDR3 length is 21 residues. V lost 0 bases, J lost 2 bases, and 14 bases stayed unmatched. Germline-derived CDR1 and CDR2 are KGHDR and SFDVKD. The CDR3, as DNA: TGTGCCACCAGTGATTTGGGTCTTCGGGACAGGTCTAGGGCCTATAATTCACCCCTCCACTTT. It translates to CATSDLGLRDRSRAYNSPLHF.

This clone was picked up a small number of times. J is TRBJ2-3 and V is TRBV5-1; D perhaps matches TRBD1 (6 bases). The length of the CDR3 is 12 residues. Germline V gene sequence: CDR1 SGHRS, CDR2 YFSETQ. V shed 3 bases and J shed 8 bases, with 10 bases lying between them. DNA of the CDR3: TGCGCCAGCAGCTCGGACAGTCCTACGCAGTATTTT. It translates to CASSSDSPTQYF. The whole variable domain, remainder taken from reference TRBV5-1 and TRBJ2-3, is KAGVTQTPRYLIKTRGQQVTLSCSPISGHRSVSWYQQTPGQGLQFLFEYFSETQRNKGNFPGRFSGRQFSNSRSEMNVSTLELGDSALYLCASSSDSPTQYFGPGTRLTVL.

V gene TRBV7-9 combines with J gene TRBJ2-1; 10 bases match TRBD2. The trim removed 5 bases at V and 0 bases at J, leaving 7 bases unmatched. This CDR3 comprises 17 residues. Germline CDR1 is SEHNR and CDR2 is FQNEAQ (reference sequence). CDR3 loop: CASSLSGGPSSYNEQFF. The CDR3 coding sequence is TGTGCCAGCAGCCTTAGCGGGGGGCCCAGCTCCTACAATGAGCAGTTCTTC.

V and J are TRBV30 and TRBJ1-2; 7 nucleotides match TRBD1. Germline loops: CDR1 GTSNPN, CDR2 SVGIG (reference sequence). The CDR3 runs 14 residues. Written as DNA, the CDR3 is TGTGCTATACTACAGGGGCCGCTTTACTATGGCTACACCTTC. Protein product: CAILQGPLYYGYTF.

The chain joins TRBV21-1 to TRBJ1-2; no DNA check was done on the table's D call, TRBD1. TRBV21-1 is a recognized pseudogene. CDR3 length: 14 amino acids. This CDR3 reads CASSSGTANYGYTF. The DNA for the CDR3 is TGTGCCAGCAGCAGCGGGACAGCTAACTATGGCTACACCTTC.